This T cell receptor beta chain came from a study of T cell repertoires in cytomegalovirus infection. Study-wide points: Of the TCR beta families, the public ones yielded a cumulative frequency that identified carriers of CMV plus the relevant HLA.

This clonotype occurred many times. Its antigen is unidentified. Sequence at one end of the junction differs from germline and may be a read error. TCRdb re-called the reads with MiXCR, one entry per CDR3 protein. The sample shows 100,000 to 150,000 distinct CDR3 sequences, 20% to 30% of them seen only once. Specimen: PBMCs, sequenced either directly or after in vitro stimulation (not recorded which). The source is a human donor in good health (CMV status not recorded). Some clones in this sample may be carry-over from other donors' samples.

The CDR3 nucleotides are TGTGCCAGCACTGAAGACAGGGGGGCCTCAGCCCGATATGGCTACACCTTC. Its protein product is CASTEDRGASARYGYTF. The V gene is TRBV6-1, the J gene TRBJ1-2; TRBD1 matches 9 bases. The CDR3 is 17 residues long. Germline V gene lookup returns CDR1 MNHNS and CDR2 SASEGT.